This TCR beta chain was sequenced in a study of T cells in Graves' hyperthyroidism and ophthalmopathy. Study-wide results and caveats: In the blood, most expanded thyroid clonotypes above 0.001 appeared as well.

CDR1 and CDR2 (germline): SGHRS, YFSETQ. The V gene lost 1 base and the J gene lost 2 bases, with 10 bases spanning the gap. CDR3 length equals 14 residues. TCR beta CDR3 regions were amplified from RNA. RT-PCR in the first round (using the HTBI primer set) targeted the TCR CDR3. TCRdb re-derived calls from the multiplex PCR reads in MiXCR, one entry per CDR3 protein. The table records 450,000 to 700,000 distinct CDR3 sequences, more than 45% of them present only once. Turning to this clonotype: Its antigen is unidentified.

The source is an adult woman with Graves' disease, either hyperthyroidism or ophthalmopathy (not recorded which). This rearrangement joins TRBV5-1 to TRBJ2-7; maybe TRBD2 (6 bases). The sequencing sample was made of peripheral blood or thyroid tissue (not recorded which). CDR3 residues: CASSLLPGAYEQYF. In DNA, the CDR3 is TGCGCCAGCAGCTTGTTACCGGGGGCCTACGAGCAGTACTTC.